One sample yielded the 6 T cell receptor beta chains listed below, sequenced in a study of control samples from healthy donors and cancer patients. TCRdb's copy holds only in-frame clones and misses some; the assay was immunoSEQ multiplex PCR. This table holds over 150,000 clones, approximately 93% found once. The sample consisted of blood. These receptors were taken from a man aged 35 to 55 in good health.

J is TRBJ1-1 and V is TRBV6-5; 7 bases are a match to TRBD1. Trimming removed 5 bases from V and 2 bases from J; junction bases left unmatched: 8. The CDR3 contains 15 residues. Germline CDR1 is MNHEY and CDR2 is SVGAGI. CDR3 coding DNA: TGTGCCAGCAGTCCTACTTCAGGGGGTAACACTGAAGCTTTCTTT. Translated, it gives CASSPTSGGNTEAFF.

V gene TRBV7-6 combines with J gene TRBJ2-7; 7 bases are shared with TRBD1. This CDR3 contains 13 residues. Germline V gives CDR1 SGHVS, CDR2 FNYEAQ. V was pared by 5 bases and J by 1 base, with 2 bases of the junction left unmatched. CDR3 nucleotides: TGTGCCAGCAGCACGGGACAGTCCTACGAGCAGTACTTC. It codes for CASSTGQSYEQYF.

The gene calls are TRBV6-1 and TRBJ1-6; possibly TRBD1 for D (5 bases). The CDR3 loop spans 16 amino acids. V lost 4 bases, J lost 2 bases, and 12 bases lay in between. CDR1 and CDR2 (germline): MNHNS, SASEGT. The CDR3 protein is CASSAEGFAYNSPLHF. CDR3 DNA sequence: TGTGCCAGCAGTGCTGAGGGGTTTGCCTATAATTCACCCCTCCACTTT.

This sequence joins TRBV25-1 and TRBJ1-2, with D possibly matching TRBD1 (6 bases). The CDR3 contains 14 residues. CDR1 is MGHDK, CDR2 SYGVNS, per germline. Trimming took off 1 base at V and 5 bases at J, with 11 bases between the two ends. CDR3 region: CASSEFEGGYGYTF. The CDR3 nucleotides are TGTGCCAGCAGTGAATTCGAAGGGGGTTATGGCTACACCTTC.

Regarding this clone: This CDR3 is also generated by other DNA sequences in the sample. This chain links TRBV7-9 with TRBJ1-1; D is perhaps TRBD1 (5 bases). The CDR3 length is 13 residues. Germline values: CDR1 SEHNR, CDR2 FQNEAQ (reference sequence). V gave up 6 bases and J gave up 0 bases, with 8 bases separating them. In DNA, the CDR3 is TGTGCCAGCAGTCAGGGTGTGAACACTGAAGCTTTCTTT. This encodes CASSQGVNTEAFF.

V gene TRBV7-9 combines with J gene TRBJ1-6; no clear D. CDR1 SEHNR and CDR2 FQNEAQ come from the germline V gene (reference sequence). The CDR3 length is 14 residues. V dropped 5 bases and J dropped 10 bases, with 15 bases sitting between them. CDR3 bases: TGTGCCAGCAGCCGCGGTGGTTTTCAGTCACCCCTCCACTTT. This sequence encodes CASSRGGFQSPLHF.